This TCR beta chain was identified during a study of blood T cell repertoires in COVID-19. Study-wide context: The United States, Italy and Spain supplied acute and convalescent COVID-19 samples. T cells, B-cell-depleted T cells, or PBMCs supplied cDNA or gDNA.

Germline V gene data show CDR1 as SGHTA and CDR2 as FQGNSA. This CDR3 spans 15 amino acids. V was clipped by 0 bases and J by 6 bases, with 9 bases between them. Original analysis: Amplification from reference gene primers served as the basis for estimated nucleated cell counts. Assay used: immunoSEQ multiplex PCR; TCRdb lists only in-frame clones, some missing. The V and J calls and clone size come from that table; D and trimming were worked out from the DNA. This repertoire shows more than 250,000 clones, around 88% found once; its top ten account for over 2%. The receptor's source is a woman aged 30 to 39 who had recovered from COVID-19. The chain couples TRBV7-2 to TRBJ1-6, with D perhaps TRBD1 (5 bases). Sequenced sample: peripheral blood. CDR3 region: CASSLAAGVNSPLHF. The CDR3, as DNA: TGTGCCAGCAGCTTAGCGGCGGGGGTTAATTCACCCCTCCACTTT.